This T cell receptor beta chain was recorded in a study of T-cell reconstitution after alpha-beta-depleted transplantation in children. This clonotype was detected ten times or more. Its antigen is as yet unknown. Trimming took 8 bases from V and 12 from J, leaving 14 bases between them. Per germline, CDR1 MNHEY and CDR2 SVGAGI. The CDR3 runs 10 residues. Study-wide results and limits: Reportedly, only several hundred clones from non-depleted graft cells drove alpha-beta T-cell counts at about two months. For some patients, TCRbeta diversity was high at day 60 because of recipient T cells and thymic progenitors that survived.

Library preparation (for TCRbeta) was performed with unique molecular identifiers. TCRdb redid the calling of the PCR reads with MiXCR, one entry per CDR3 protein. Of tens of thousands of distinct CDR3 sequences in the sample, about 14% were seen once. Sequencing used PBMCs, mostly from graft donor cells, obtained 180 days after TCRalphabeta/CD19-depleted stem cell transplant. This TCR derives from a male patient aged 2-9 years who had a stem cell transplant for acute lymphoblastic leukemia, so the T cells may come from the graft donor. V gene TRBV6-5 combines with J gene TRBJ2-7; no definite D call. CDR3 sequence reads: CASRARRLYF. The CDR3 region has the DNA TGTGCCAGCCGGGCCCGAAGGCTGTACTTC.